These T cell receptor beta chains were read from a single sample in a study of blood T cell repertoires in COVID-19. Using immunoSEQ multiplex PCR, the repertoire was profiled, and TCRdb retains in-frame clones only, with some absent. In the table there are roughly 90,000 clones, more than 85% of which are singletons. The sample taken for sequencing was peripheral blood. These receptors originate from a man aged 35 to 55 with acute or convalescent COVID-19. The CDR3 runs from the conserved cysteine through the conserved F or W. Each record gives: CDR3 length, V gene, clone size, J gene, D gene, CDR3 protein, CDR3 DNA. The D gene is left open where the match is weak. The size of a clone is reported for some rows only, either as once, few or many, or as a class for expanded clones.

>13|TRBV10-3|-|TRBJ1-1|-
CAISESGGLEAFF
TGTGCCATCAGTGAGTCAGGCGGACTTGAAGCTTTCTTT
>15|TRBV10-3|-|TRBJ2-3|TRBD1
CAISLTGGNTDTQYF
TGTGCCATCAGCTTGACAGGGGGTAACACAGATACGCAGTATTTT
>13|TRBV19|-|TRBJ2-5|-
CASSISRQETQYF
TGTGCCAGTAGTATAAGTCGGCAAGAGACCCAGTACTTC
>11|TRBV20-1|-|TRBJ1-1|TRBD1
CSVTGHREAFF
TGCAGTGTGACAGGGCATCGTGAAGCTTTCTTT
>15|TRBV6-4|-|TRBJ2-3|-
CASSESSGKTDTQYF
TGTGCCAGCAGTGAAAGTAGCGGAAAGACAGATACGCAGTATTTT
>13|TRBV6-5|once|TRBJ1-1|-
CATSKSLNTEAFF
TGTGCCACCTCTAAAAGCCTGAACACTGAAGCTTTCTTT
>18|TRBV4-2|-|TRBJ2-7|TRBD2
CASSQDGANLGGSYEQYF
TGTGCCAGCAGCCAAGATGGGGCGAATCTGGGGGGGTCCTACGAGCAGTACTTC
>16|TRBV4-3|-|TRBJ2-7|TRBD1
CASSQDTTGILGEQYF
TGCGCCAGCAGCCAAGATACGACAGGGATATTAGGCGAGCAGTACTTC
>11|TRBV19|-|TRBJ1-2|-
CASAGRDGYTF
TGTGCCAGTGCGGGACGGGACGGCTACACCTTC
>13|TRBV30|-|TRBJ1-6|-
CAWTQGVNSPLHF
TGTGCCTGGACACAGGGAGTTAATTCACCCCTCCACTTT
>15|TRBV18|-|TRBJ2-5|TRBD2
CASSRTSGILETQYF
TGTGCCAGCTCCCGGACTAGCGGGATATTAGAGACCCAGTACTTC